This T cell receptor beta chain originates from a study of blood T cell repertoires in COVID-19. Authors' analysis steps: Amplifying reference gene primers gave estimates of nucleated cell counts. TCRdb's copy holds only in-frame clones and misses some; the assay was immunoSEQ multiplex PCR. The V and J calls and clone size come from that table; D and trimming were worked out from the DNA. The data contain some 220,000 clones, 80% to 85% of them seen just once; the ten biggest clones take up 15% to 20%. The CDR3 is made up of 15 amino acids. J gave up 4 bases and V 5 bases, and 6 bases lay outside the gene matches. The germline V gene has CDR1 MDHEN and CDR2 SYDVKM.

The clonotype was recovered from an elderly woman with active or convalescent COVID-19. V and J are TRBV28 and TRBJ2-3, with 10 nucleotides matching TRBD1. Sequenced input: peripheral blood. The CDR3 loop reads CASSNSGTGADTQYF. The CDR3 nucleotides read TGTGCCAGCAGTAACTCCGGGACAGGGGCAGATACGCAGTATTTT.